A single sample gave rise to the 14 T cell receptor beta chains below, sequenced in a study of T cells in Graves' hyperthyroidism and ophthalmopathy (dated by TCRdb to between 2018 and 2021). The library came from multiplex PCR. Sequencing relied on an Illumina HiSeq 2000. The TCR beta CDR3 regions were amplified from RNA transcripts. For the first round of RT-PCR on the TCR CDR3, the HTBI primer set was used together with the Qiagen OneStep RT-PCR kit. Through fastp at Q25 and MiXCR, TCRdb rebuilt clones from the public reads, retaining in-frame beta chains. Every distinct CDR3 protein forms one entry, paired with its most common genes and DNA. The sample contains about 270,000 distinct CDR3 sequences, 20% to 25% of them found a single time. The ten biggest clones cover 64% of the sample. The sequenced material came from blood. The receptors come from a man aged 25 to 40 with Graves' ophthalmopathy.

The V and J genes are TRBV5-1 and TRBJ2-2; maybe TRBD1 (6 bases). Germline assignment: CDR1 SGHRS and CDR2 YFSETQ. CDR3 length: 12 residues. The V end lost 6 bases, the J end lost 5 bases, and 8 bases lay between the germline ends. The CDR3 nucleotides are TGCGCCAGCACAGGGGTTACCGGGGAGCTGTTTTTT. Amino acid sequence: CASTGVTGELFF.

V and J are TRBV6-1 and TRBJ2-5, with 8 bases lining up with TRBD1. V dropped 1 base and J dropped 5; count of bases not matched to a gene: 6. The CDR3 spans 15 residues. Germline loops: CDR1 MNHNS, CDR2 SASEGT. The CDR3 is CASSEGAGGRETQYF. For the CDR3, the DNA is TGTGCCAGCAGTGAAGGGGCAGGGGGCAGGGAGACCCAGTACTTC.

This clonotype occurred a few times. The chain carries TRBV6-1 and TRBJ2-1; 7 bases fit TRBD2. Trimming removed 4 bases from V and 6 bases from J; junction bases left unmatched: 15. Germline assignment: CDR1 MNHNS and CDR2 SASEGT. This CDR3 is built from 17 residues. The CDR3 sequence: CASSAEEGGAYSNEQFF. The CDR3 DNA sequence: TGTGCCAGCAGTGCTGAGGAGGGAGGGGCTTACAGCAATGAGCAGTTCTTC.

This chain links TRBV19 with TRBJ2-1; 8 bases align to TRBD1. Per germline, CDR1 LNHDA and CDR2 SQIVND (reference sequence). This CDR3 is built from 16 residues. Unmatched junction bases numbered 12, after V lost 5 bases and J lost 6 bases. The CDR3 region is CASSFAGQGASNEQFF. For the CDR3, the DNA is TGTGCCAGTAGTTTCGCGGGCCAGGGGGCTTCCAATGAGCAGTTCTTC.

This clonotype was seen only a few times. V usage is TRBV29-1 and J usage is TRBJ1-2; possibly TRBD1 for D (6 bases). Trimming stripped 4 bases from V and 4 bases from J, with 16 bases between. Per the germline V gene, CDR1 is SQVTM and CDR2 is ANQGSEA. The CDR3 is 14 residues long. CDR3 bases: TGCAGCGTTGGGGACCCGACGACAGGCTATGGCTACACCTTC. The encoded protein is CSVGDPTTGYGYTF.

The chain uses TRBV24-1 and TRBJ2-5, with 9 bases matching TRBD1. Germline assignment: CDR1 KGHDR and CDR2 SFDVKD. This CDR3 contains 16 residues. Losses at the gene ends were 3 bases for V and 5 bases for J; bases not matched to a gene: 9. The CDR3 loop is CATSDHPGTGLETQYF. DNA of the CDR3: TGTGCCACCAGTGATCACCCCGGGACAGGGCTGGAGACCCAGTACTTC.

The V call is TRBV4-1, the J call TRBJ2-1, with 8 bases identical to TRBD2. There are 17 residues in the CDR3. CDR1 and CDR2 (germline): MGHRA, YSYEKL. V shed 3 bases, J shed 6 bases, and the junction held 13 bases outside the gene matches. The CDR3 sequence is CASSHIRSSGFFNEQFF. The CDR3 DNA sequence: TGCGCCAGCAGCCATATTCGGTCTAGCGGGTTCTTCAATGAGCAGTTCTTC.

This clonotype appeared a few times. The chain is built from TRBV10-3 and TRBJ1-3; TRBD1 is a possible D gene (5 bases). Per the germline V gene, CDR1 is ENHRY and CDR2 is SYGVKD. The CDR3 sequence is 15 residues long. V was pared by 6 bases and J by 0 bases, with 12 bases between. This CDR3 reads CAIRPTGRSGNTIYF. For the CDR3, the DNA is TGTGCCATCAGACCTACAGGTCGCTCTGGAAACACCATATATTTT.

This clonotype was seen many times. This chain links TRBV5-1 with TRBJ2-7; D is unclear. The V end was cut by 0 bases, the J end by 3 bases, with 10 bases between. The CDR3 length is 14 residues. CDR1 is SGHRS and CDR2 is YFSETQ in the germline V gene. This chain's CDR3 is CASSLGDHLYEQYF. DNA of the CDR3: TGCGCCAGCAGCTTGGGGGATCATCTCTACGAGCAGTACTTC.

This clonotype was detected ten times or more. The V gene is TRBV11-3, the J gene TRBJ2-5, with TRBD1 matching over 8 bases. The CDR3 has 17 amino acids. With V trimmed by 1 base and J by 5 bases, 12 bases remained unmatched. The germline V gene encodes CDR1 SGHNT and CDR2 YENEEA. The CDR3 loop is CASSLAGQGGFDETQYF. The CDR3 DNA reads TGTGCCAGCAGCTTAGCTGGACAGGGTGGATTTGATGAGACCCAGTACTTC.

This clonotype was seen many times. The V gene is TRBV30, the J gene TRBJ1-1; possibly TRBD1 for D (5 bases). Germline V CDR1 and CDR2: GTSNPN, SVGIG (reference sequence). Trimming cost V 1 base and J 5 bases, with 11 bases left between them. The CDR3 runs to 13 residues. CDR3 coding DNA: TGTGCCTGGAGTGGGGGCGGGTGGACTGAAGCTTTCTTT. It is translated as CAWSGGGWTEAFF.

There are many counts of this clonotype. The chain combines TRBV29-1 with TRBJ1-2; 8 bases line up with TRBD1. J gave up 0 bases and V 6 bases, and 6 bases lay outside the gene matches. The CDR3 runs 14 residues. Looked up from germline, CDR1 is SQVTM and CDR2 is ANQGSEA. In nucleotides, the CDR3 is TGCAGCGTCGGACAGGGACAAGCTAACTATGGCTACACCTTC. This gives the protein CSVGQGQANYGYTF.

The V gene is TRBV28, the J gene TRBJ2-1; possibly TRBD2 for D (5 bases). Germline CDR1 and CDR2: MDHEN and SYDVKM. This CDR3 has 14 residues. With 11 bases removed from V and 2 bases from J, the gap between germline ends came to 16 bases. The CDR3 region has the DNA TGTGCCTGTCGGCTGGGAGAAGCCTACAATGAGCAGTTCTTC. It is translated as CACRLGEAYNEQFF.

This clonotype appeared a few times. The CDR3 sequence is CASSQDMAGQGVHQPQHF. The CDR3 DNA follows: TGCGCCAGCAGCCAAGATATGGCGGGACAGGGGGTCCATCAGCCCCAGCATTTT. The genes are TRBV4-1 and TRBJ1-5, with TRBD1 identical over 11 bases. The CDR3 covers 18 residues. V was pared by 0 bases and J by 5 bases, with 9 bases of the junction left unmatched. Germline values: CDR1 MGHRA, CDR2 YSYEKL.